Listed below are T cell receptor beta chains from one sample, sequenced in a study of PD-L1 blockade in urothelial cancer. Only in-frame clones appear in the TCRdb table, and some are missing; sequencing was by immunoSEQ multiplex PCR. Among 50,000 or so clones, about 81% were seen once, and the ten largest hold roughly 2.9%. Sequenced here: PBMCs, sampled around atezolizumab (anti-PD-L1) treatment. Every receptor here comes from a man aged 65 to 79 with urothelial cancer. Both conserved end residues are part of each CDR3. The D gene is left open where the match is weak. Only some rows state a clone size, as once, few, many or a class for expanded clones.

TRBD2	.	TRBJ2-1	TRBV6-5	TGTGCCAGCACCGGAACTCGGGAGGATGAGCAGTTCTTC	CASTGTREDEQFF
.	once	TRBJ2-7	TRBV5-1	TGCGCCAGCAGCTTGGGGACTTCTCCGGGGGAGCAGTACTTC	CASSLGTSPGEQYF
TRBD2	few	TRBJ2-1	TRBV27	TGTGCCAGCAGTATTAGCGGGAGGATCGATGAGCAGTTCTTC	CASSISGRIDEQFF
.	.	TRBJ1-5	TRBV6-1	TGTGCCAGCAGTGAAGGGGGGCAGTTCCATATTAATCAGCCCCAGCATTTT	CASSEGGQFHINQPQHF
TRBD2	.	TRBJ2-3	TRBV4-2	TGTGCCAGCAGCCACCCTAGCGGGGGGGTGTCAGATACGCAGTATTTT	CASSHPSGGVSDTQYF
.	.	TRBJ1-2	TRBV28	TGTGCCAGCAGTTTAACAAAAAATGGCTACACCTTC	CASSLTKNGYTF
.	few	TRBJ1-5	TRBV7-9	TGTGCCAGCAGCGGCGGGGGGGGCAATCAGCCCCAGCATTTT	CASSGGGGNQPQHF
TRBD1	.	TRBJ2-7	TRBV19	TGTGCCAGTAGTAGGACAGGGGGCCCTAGCTCCTACGAGCAGTACTTC	CASSRTGGPSSYEQYF
.	.	TRBJ2-6	TRBV9	TGTGCCAGCAGCGTAGTGAGTTTACCCTCTGGGGCCAACGTCCTGACTTTC	CASSVVSLPSGANVLTF
.	.	TRBJ1-3	TRBV5-8	TGTGCCAGCAGCCAAGGGACAATCTCTGGAAACACCATATATTTT	CASSQGTISGNTIYF
.	few	TRBJ1-1	TRBV10-3	TGTGCCATCAGTACCATTCAGGGGAGGGATGAAGCTTTCTTT	CAISTIQGRDEAFF
.	.	TRBJ2-1	TRBV18	TGTGCCAGCTCACCCCCCACTTCCGTAAACAATGAGCAGTTCTTC	CASSPPTSVNNEQFF
TRBD1	.	TRBJ1-1	TRBV29-1	TGCAGCGTACAGGGGCAAAACACTGAAGCTTTCTTT	CSVQGQNTEAFF
TRBD1	few	TRBJ2-5	TRBV30	TGTGCCTGGAGTTCATCCGGGACAGGGAGACAAGAGACCCAGTACTTC	CAWSSSGTGRQETQYF
TRBD2	.	TRBJ2-1	TRBV7-9	TGTGCCAGCAGCACATTCGGGACTAGCGACTACAATGAGCAGTTCTTC	CASSTFGTSDYNEQFF
.	.	TRBJ1-2	TRBV6-1	TGTGCCAGCAGTCTGGGGCTGTCGAGCTACACCTTC	CASSLGLSSYTF
.	.	TRBJ1-1	TRBV5-8	TGTGCCAGCAGCTTGCGGGTAATGAACACTGAAGCTTTCTTT	CASSLRVMNTEAFF
.	.	TRBJ2-3	TRBV7-3	TGTGCCAGCAGCTTAGTAGGGCGGGACACAGATACGCAGTATTTT	CASSLVGRDTDTQYF
.	.	TRBJ1-2	TRBV7-3	TGTGCCAGCAGCTTACGGGTCGGACTCGTCGATGGCTACACCTTC	CASSLRVGLVDGYTF
TRBD1	.	TRBJ1-2	TRBV5-1	TGCGCCAGCAGCTCGGGACAGAGTTTCATCTATGGCTACACCTTC	CASSSGQSFIYGYTF
.	.	TRBJ1-4	TRBV30	TGTGCCTGGAAACTTCGACAGGTTAATGAAAAACTGTTTTTT	CAWKLRQVNEKLFF
TRBD2	once	TRBJ2-3	TRBV27	TGTGCCAGCAGTTCGCTGGGACTAGCGGGTCTCACAGATACGCAGTATTTT	CASSSLGLAGLTDTQYF